This T cell receptor (beta chain) originates from a study of T cells expressing NK-cell markers. Study at large: Repertoires of TCR beta were obtained from T cells sorted as CD3+CD56+NKG2C+, CD3+CD56+NKG2C- and CD3+CD56-NKG2C+.

UMI-tagged 5'RACE template switching yielded the TCR beta cDNA. Using the 5' RACE reads, TCRdb records one entry per CDR3 protein without DNA. This repertoire includes around 380,000 distinct CDR3 sequences. With regard to this clonotype: Its matching antigen is unknown.

Notes on the study in general: Whether expanded NKG2C+ T cell clones were HCMV-specific remained unclear. Of CD8+ T cells, 1.0-7.0% belonged to dominant NKG2C+ clonotypes in roughly six donors.

The source of this sequence is a woman in her fifties or sixties in good health. The sample consisted of blood T cells: a sorted CD56 or NKG2C T cell subset, CD4+ or CD8+ T cells, or bulk PBMC T cells (not recorded which).

The CDR3 protein is CSTTSGSVYEQFF. The chain uses TRBV29-1 and TRBJ2-1; the D gene TCRdb calls, TRBD2, cannot be checked with no DNA. This CDR3 has 13 residues. The germline gives CDR1 SQVTM, CDR2 ANQGSEA.